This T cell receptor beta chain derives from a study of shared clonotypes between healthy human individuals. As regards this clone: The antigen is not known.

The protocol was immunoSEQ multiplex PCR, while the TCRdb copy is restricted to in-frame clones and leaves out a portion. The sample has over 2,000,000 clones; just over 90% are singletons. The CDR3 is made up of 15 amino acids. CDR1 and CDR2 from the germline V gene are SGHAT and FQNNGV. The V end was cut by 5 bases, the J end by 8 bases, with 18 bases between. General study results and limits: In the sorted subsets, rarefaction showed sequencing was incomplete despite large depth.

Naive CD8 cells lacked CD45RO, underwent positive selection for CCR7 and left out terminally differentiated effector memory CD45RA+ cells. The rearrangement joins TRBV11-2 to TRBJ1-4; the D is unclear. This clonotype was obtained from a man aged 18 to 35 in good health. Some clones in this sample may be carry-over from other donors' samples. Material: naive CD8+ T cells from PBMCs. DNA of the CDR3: TGTGCCAGCAGCACAACAAGGAGCCCGGGAGAAAAACTGTTTTTT. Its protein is CASSTTRSPGEKLFF.